Detailed here is one TCR beta chain. The antigen is not known. The CDR3 runs 12 residues. Trimming removed 2 bases at V and 4 bases at J, with 5 bases between. Germline V gene sequence: CDR1 SGDLS, CDR2 YYNGEE. This sample is part of a study of CD8+ T cells in alopecia areata. Study findings and constraints: Whereas mice showed it more clearly, TCR sharing across patients was murkier, possibly because of HLA. Affected lesional scalp, above all in alopecia totalis/universalis, was more clonal than normal scalp.

Reverse transcribed after extraction, RNA yielded cDNA as the sequencing template. The data were produced by immunoSEQ multiplex PCR, yet TCRdb's version contains in-frame clones alone and is incomplete. The sample carries more than 95,000 clones, 30% to 40% recorded once. This TCR was sampled from a human donor with alopecia areata. The sequenced material came from CD4+ T cells sorted from blood. The chain links TRBV9 to TRBJ2-3; D call uncertain. This CDR3 is CASSVFPDTQYF. As DNA, the CDR3 is TGTGCCAGCAGCGTCTTCCCAGATACGCAGTATTTT.